This T cell receptor beta chain was found in a study of shared clonotypes between healthy human individuals. The method was immunoSEQ multiplex PCR; TCRdb's version includes in-frame clones alone and lacks a portion of them. Altogether about 1 million clones are present, around 76% being singletons, with the ten largest covering about 1.4%. Trimming cost V 5 bases and J 7 bases, with 15 bases left between them. The germline V gene has CDR1 LNHNV and CDR2 YYDKDF (reference sequence). CDR3 size: 14 residues. The source material was memory CD4+ T cells sorted from blood. As for subset: CD45RA-negative fraction. The TCR was taken from a man aged 18 to 30 in good health. J is TRBJ2-1 and V is TRBV15; D is uncertain. The CDR3 spells CATSATIGLNEQFF. The DNA of the CDR3 is TGTGCCACCAGCGCCACAATAGGGTTAAATGAGCAGTTCTTC.